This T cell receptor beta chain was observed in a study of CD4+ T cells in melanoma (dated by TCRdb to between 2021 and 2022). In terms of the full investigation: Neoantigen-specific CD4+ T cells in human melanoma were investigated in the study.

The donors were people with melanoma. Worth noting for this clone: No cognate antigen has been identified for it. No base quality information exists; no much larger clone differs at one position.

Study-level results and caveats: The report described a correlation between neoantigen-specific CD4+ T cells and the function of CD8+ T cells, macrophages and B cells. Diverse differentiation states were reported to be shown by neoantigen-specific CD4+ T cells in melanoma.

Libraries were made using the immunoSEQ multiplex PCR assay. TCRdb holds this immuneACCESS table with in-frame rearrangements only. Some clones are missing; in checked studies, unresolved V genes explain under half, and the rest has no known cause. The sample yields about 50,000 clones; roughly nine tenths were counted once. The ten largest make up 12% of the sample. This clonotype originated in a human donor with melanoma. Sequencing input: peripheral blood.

This receptor carries the CDR3 CSVLFDEKLFF. In nucleotides, the sequence is TGCAGCGTTTTATTCGACGAAAAACTGTTTTTT. Here the chain combines TRBV29-1 and TRBJ1-4; confidence is insufficient to name the D gene. The germline V gene provides CDR1 SQVTM and CDR2 ANQGSEA. V and J are truncated by 5 bases and 8 bases respectively, leaving an intervening sequence of 9 bases. The CDR3, cysteine through phenylalanine, is 11 amino acids long. Of all the DNA, just the CDR3 is kept, 33 bases in frame from base 1.